One sample yielded the 17 T cell receptor beta chains listed below, sequenced in a study of CD8 T cells in ankylosing spondylitis. MiXCR, run by TCRdb on the 5' RACE reads, gives a single entry per CDR3 protein. This sample carries about 140,000 distinct CDR3 sequences, about 32% of them seen once, and the ten largest clones take 4.5% to 6%. The specimen was synovial fluid, either unsorted or a sorted T cell fraction (not recorded which). These receptors were obtained from a male donor with ankylosing spondylitis.

This clonotype has only a few counts. This rearrangement joins TRBV20-1 to TRBJ1-2, with 7 positions matching TRBD1. The CDR3 is 15 amino acids. In germline, CDR1 is DFQATT, CDR2 SNEGSKA (reference sequence). Trimming at V came to 8 bases and at J to 2 bases, leaving 14 bases not matched to a gene. Written as DNA, the CDR3 is TGCAGTCCCGCGGGTGCAACACAGGGGAACTATGGCTACACCTTC. It yields the protein CSPAGATQGNYGYTF.

The chain employs TRBV7-2 and TRBJ1-2; possibly TRBD1 for D (5 bases). The germline CDR1 and CDR2 sequences are SGHTA and FQGNSA. This CDR3 is 13 amino acids long. V lost 6 bases and J lost 3, with 11 bases in between. CDR3 sequence (DNA): TGTGCCAGCAGGTCCGGGGGATACTATGGCTACACCTTC. It yields the protein CASRSGGYYGYTF. Supplemented by reference TRBV7-2 and TRBJ1-2, the full variable domain reads GAGVSQSPSNKVTEKGKDVELRCDPISGHTALYWYRQSLGQGLEFLIYFQGNSAPDKSGLPSDRFSAERTGGSVSTLTIQRTQQEDSAVYLCASRSGGYYGYTFGSGTRLTVV.

There are a few counts of this clonotype. The rearrangement uses TRBV7-7 and TRBJ2-1; 7 nucleotides align to TRBD2. Germline V gene lookup returns CDR1 SSHAT and CDR2 FNYEAQ (reference sequence). The CDR3 totals 16 residues. V dropped 1 base and J dropped 3; count of bases not matched to a gene: 6. CDR3 region: CASSLGSSSGYNEQFF. CDR3 nucleotides: TGTGCCAGCAGCTTAGGATCGTCTAGCGGCTACAATGAGCAGTTCTTC.

This clonotype was counted at least ten times. The chain employs TRBV30 and TRBJ2-3; 7 bases are a match to TRBD2. The CDR3 is 14 residues long. The V and J ends lost 5 bases and 2 bases, in that order; junction bases with no gene match: 7. Germline-derived CDR1 and CDR2 are GTSNPN and SVGIG (reference sequence). For the CDR3, the DNA is TGTGCCTGGTCACCGGGACTACCCACAGATACGCAGTATTTT. Translation gives CAWSPGLPTDTQYF.

This clonotype was seen at least ten times. The chain employs TRBV11-3 and TRBJ2-7, with 9 bases fitting TRBD1. CDR3 size: 17 residues. Germline CDR1 reads SGHNT; CDR2 reads YENEEA. V lost 1 base, J lost 1 base, and 8 bases stayed unmatched. The CDR3 nucleotides are TGTGCCAGCAGCTTAGTCGGCGGGACAGGGCCTTCCTACGAGCAGTACTTC. Amino acids: CASSLVGGTGPSYEQYF.

The chain has TRBV28 and TRBJ1-6; 9 nucleotides align to TRBD1. Unmatched junction bases numbered 6, after V lost 10 bases and J lost 8 bases. Germline V gene lookup returns CDR1 MDHEN and CDR2 SYDVKM. The CDR3 spans 13 residues. Here the CDR3 reads CATRDRAYSPLHF. CDR3 sequence (DNA): TGTGCCACCAGGGACAGGGCTTATTCACCCCTCCACTTT. Supplemented by reference TRBV28 and TRBJ1-6, the full variable domain reads DVKVTQSSRYLVKRTGEKVFLECVQDMDHENMFWYRQDPGLGLRLIYFSYDVKMKEKGDIPEGYSVSREKKERFSLILESASTNQTSMYLCATRDRAYSPLHFGNGTRLTVT.

The gene calls are TRBV2 and TRBJ2-7, with D unresolved. This CDR3 is 15 amino acids long. From germline, CDR1 is SNHLY and CDR2 FYNNEI. V dropped 6 bases and J dropped 7 bases, with 22 bases sitting between them. The CDR3 loop is CASSEEDSSRGEQYF. DNA of the CDR3: TGTGCCAGCAGCGAGGAAGACTCTTCCCGTGGGGAGCAGTACTTC.

This clonotype has just one count. The rearrangement uses TRBV20-1 and TRBJ2-1; TRBD2 is a possible D gene (5 bases). Germline CDR1 is DFQATT and CDR2 is SNEGSKA (reference sequence). CDR3 length equals 15 residues. Trimming took off 6 bases at V and 0 bases at J, with 15 bases between the two ends. CDR3: CSAPRRGPSYNEQFF. The CDR3 region has the DNA TGCAGTGCCCCGAGACGGGGTCCCTCCTACAATGAGCAGTTCTTC.

This clonotype was detected a few times. The CDR3 is CAWSPHPGQGEEKLFF. In nucleotides, the CDR3 is TGTGCCTGGAGTCCCCACCCCGGACAGGGGGAGGAAAAACTGTTTTTT. J is TRBJ1-4 and V is TRBV30; 10 bases map to TRBD1. The V segment lost 2 bases and the J segment 8 bases; nucleotides outside the gene matches: 11. CDR3 size: 16 residues. CDR1 and CDR2 from the germline V gene are GTSNPN and SVGIG (reference sequence). The variable domain in full, completed from reference TRBV30 and TRBJ1-4, reads SQTIHQWPATLVQPVGSPLSLECTVEGTSNPNLYWYRQAAGRGLQLLFYSVGIGQISSEVPQNLSASRPQDRQFILSSKKLLLSDSGFYLCAWSPHPGQGEEKLFFGSGTQLSVL.

CDR3 nucleotide sequence: TGTGCCAGCTCACCCTCTACTAGAAACAATGAGCAGTTCTTC. It codes for CASSPSTRNNEQFF. The chain recombines TRBV18 with TRBJ2-1; a weak D match, TRBD2 (5 bases). In germline, CDR1 is KGHSH, CDR2 LQKENI. This CDR3 has 14 residues. Trimming left V 3 bases short and J 5 bases short, with 11 bases between.

The chain combines TRBV19 with TRBJ2-1; 7 nucleotides align to TRBD2. This CDR3 contains 15 residues. The V gene's germline CDR1 is LNHDA and CDR2 SQIVND (reference sequence). V lost 7 bases and J lost 2; bases outside the gene matches: 8. The CDR3 region has the DNA TGTGCCAGTAATAGGGGCGGGACTACCTACAATGAGCAGTTCTTC. It codes for CASNRGGTTYNEQFF.

The rearrangement joins TRBV20-1 to TRBJ2-3, with D possibly being TRBD2 (6 bases). Looked up from germline, CDR1 is DFQATT and CDR2 is SNEGSKA (reference sequence). The CDR3 is 14 amino acids. V lost 6 bases, J lost 4 bases, and 17 bases lay in between. The CDR3 bases are TGCAGTGCCAGGCCCCCAGCGGGCCCAGATACGCAGTATTTT. Its protein is CSARPPAGPDTQYF.

At least ten counts were recorded for this clonotype. The V gene is TRBV7-2, the J gene TRBJ2-1, with 8 nucleotides matching TRBD2. The germline V gene encodes CDR1 SGHTA and CDR2 FQGNSA. With V trimmed by 2 bases and J by 4 bases, 10 bases remained unmatched. The CDR3 has 17 residues. The CDR3 is CASSLQGTRGRYNEQFF. As DNA, the CDR3 is TGTGCCAGCAGCTTACAAGGGACTAGAGGGCGATACAATGAGCAGTTCTTC.

This clonotype was detected only a few times. The chain combines TRBV2 with TRBJ2-2; 12 bases agree with TRBD2. CDR3 length: 15 residues. V lost 6 bases, J lost 6 bases, and 5 bases stayed unmatched. Germline-derived CDR1 and CDR2 are SNHLY and FYNNEI. The CDR3 loop is CASSPSGGAAGELFF. The DNA of the CDR3 is TGTGCCAGCAGCCCTAGCGGGGGGGCAGCCGGGGAGCTGTTTTTT.

This clonotype showed up many times. V and J are TRBV4-3 and TRBJ2-5; 8 nucleotides match TRBD1. V shed 2 bases, J shed 5 bases, and the junction held 4 bases outside the gene matches. Per the germline V gene, CDR1 is LGHNA and CDR2 is YSLEER. The CDR3 spans 14 residues. The CDR3 region is CASSQQGAGETQYF. CDR3 sequence (DNA): TGCGCCAGCAGCCAACAGGGGGCCGGCGAGACCCAGTACTTC.

V usage is TRBV2 and J usage is TRBJ1-5; 7 nucleotides align to TRBD1. V lost 5 bases, J lost 6 bases, and 19 bases stayed unmatched. Germline V gene sequence: CDR1 SNHLY, CDR2 FYNNEI. This CDR3 has 18 amino acids. The CDR3: CASSSKSLLTGAVQPQHF. CDR3 coding DNA: TGTGCCAGCAGTTCCAAATCGCTACTTACAGGGGCCGTTCAGCCCCAGCATTTT. The full variable domain, its missing parts supplied by reference TRBV2 and TRBJ1-5, is EPEVTQTPSHQVTQMGQEVILRCVPISNHLYFYWYRQILGQKVEFLVSFYNNEISEKSEIFDDQFSVERPDGSNFTLKIRSTKLEDSAMYFCASSSKSLLTGAVQPQHFGDGTRLSIL.

In its sample, this clonotype was seen a few times. The chain joins TRBV20-1 to TRBJ2-6; 7 nucleotides agree with TRBD1. The length of the CDR3 is 14 residues. The germline V gene encodes CDR1 DFQATT and CDR2 SNEGSKA (reference sequence). CDR3 coding DNA: TGCTCCGGGACAGCCAGCTCTGGGGCCAACGTCCTGACTTTC. It yields the protein CSGTASSGANVLTF.